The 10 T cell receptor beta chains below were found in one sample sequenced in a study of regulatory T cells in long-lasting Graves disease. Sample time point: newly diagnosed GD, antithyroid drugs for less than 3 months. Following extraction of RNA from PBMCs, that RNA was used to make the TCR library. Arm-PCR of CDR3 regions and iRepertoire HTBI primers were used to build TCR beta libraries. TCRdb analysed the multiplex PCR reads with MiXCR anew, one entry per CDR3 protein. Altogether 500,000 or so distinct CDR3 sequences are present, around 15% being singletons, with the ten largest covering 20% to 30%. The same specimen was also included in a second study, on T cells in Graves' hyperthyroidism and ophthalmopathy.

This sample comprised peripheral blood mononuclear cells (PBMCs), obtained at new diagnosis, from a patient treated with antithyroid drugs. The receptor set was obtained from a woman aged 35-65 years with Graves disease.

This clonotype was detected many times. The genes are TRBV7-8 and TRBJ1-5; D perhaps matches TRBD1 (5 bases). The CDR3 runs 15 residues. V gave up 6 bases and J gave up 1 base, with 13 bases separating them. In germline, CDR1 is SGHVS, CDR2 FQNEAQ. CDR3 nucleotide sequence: TGTGCCAGCAGTCCCCAGGGTAACAGCAATCAGCCCCAGCATTTT. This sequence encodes CASSPQGNSNQPQHF.

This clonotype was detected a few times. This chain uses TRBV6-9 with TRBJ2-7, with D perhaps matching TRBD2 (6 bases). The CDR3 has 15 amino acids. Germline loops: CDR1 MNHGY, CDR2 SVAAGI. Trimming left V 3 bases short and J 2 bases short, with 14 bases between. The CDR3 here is CASSYVVGGPYEQYF. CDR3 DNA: TGTGCCAGCAGTTACGTGGTAGGAGGGCCCTACGAGCAGTACTTC.

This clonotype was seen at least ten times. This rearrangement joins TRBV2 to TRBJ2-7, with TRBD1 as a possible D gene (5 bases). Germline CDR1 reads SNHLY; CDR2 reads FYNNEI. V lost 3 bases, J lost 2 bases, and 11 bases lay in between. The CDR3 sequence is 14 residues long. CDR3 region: CASSERTYTYEQYF. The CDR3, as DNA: TGTGCCAGCAGTGAGAGGACATATACCTACGAGCAGTACTTC.

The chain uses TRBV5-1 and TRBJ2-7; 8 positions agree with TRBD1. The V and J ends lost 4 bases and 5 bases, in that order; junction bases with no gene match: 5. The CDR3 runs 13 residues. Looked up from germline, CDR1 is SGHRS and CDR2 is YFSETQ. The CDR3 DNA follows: TGCGCCAGCAGCCAGGGACAGGAGGACGAGCAGTACTTC. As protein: CASSQGQEDEQYF. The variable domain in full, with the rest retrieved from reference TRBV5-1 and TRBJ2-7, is KAGVTQTPRYLIKTRGQQVTLSCSPISGHRSVSWYQQTPGQGLQFLFEYFSETQRNKGNFPGRFSGRQFSNSRSEMNVSTLELGDSALYLCASSQGQEDEQYFGPGTRLTVT.

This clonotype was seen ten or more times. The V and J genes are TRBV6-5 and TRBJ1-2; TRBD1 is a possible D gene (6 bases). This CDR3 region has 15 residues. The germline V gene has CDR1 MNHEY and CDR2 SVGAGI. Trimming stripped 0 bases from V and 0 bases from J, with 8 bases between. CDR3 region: CASSYSQGTNYGYTF. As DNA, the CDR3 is TGTGCCAGCAGTTACTCACAGGGCACTAACTATGGCTACACCTTC.

The CDR3 here is CASSLRRGSGYGYTF. The CDR3 bases are TGTGCCAGCAGTTTACGCAGGGGCTCAGGGTATGGCTACACCTTC. V is TRBV12-3 or TRBV12-4 and J is TRBJ1-2; D possibly corresponds to TRBD1 (6 bases). V lost 2 bases and J lost 5, with 15 bases in between. The CDR3 covers 15 residues.

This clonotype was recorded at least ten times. CDR3 bases: TGTGCCAGCGGTGGGCCGGGCGGCGAGCAGTACTTC. Translation: CASGGPGGEQYF. The rearrangement uses TRBV12-3 or TRBV12-4 and TRBJ2-7; D is undetermined. V was cut by 8 bases and J by 6 bases, with 14 bases left in between. The CDR3 has 12 amino acids.

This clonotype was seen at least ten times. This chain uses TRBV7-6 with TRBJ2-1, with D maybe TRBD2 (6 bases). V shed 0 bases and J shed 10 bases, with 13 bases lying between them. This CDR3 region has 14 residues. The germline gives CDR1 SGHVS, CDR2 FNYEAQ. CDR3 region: CASSLAPEGTEQFF. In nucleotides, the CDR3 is TGTGCCAGCAGCTTAGCTCCGGAGGGGACCGAGCAGTTCTTC.

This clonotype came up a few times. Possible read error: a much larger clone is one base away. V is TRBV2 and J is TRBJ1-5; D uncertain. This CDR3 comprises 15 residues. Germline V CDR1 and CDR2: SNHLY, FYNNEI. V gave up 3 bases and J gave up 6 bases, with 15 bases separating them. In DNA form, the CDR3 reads TGTGCCAGCAGTGACGCGTCCCGCTGGGTTCAGCCCCAGCATTTT. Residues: CASSDASRWVQPQHF.

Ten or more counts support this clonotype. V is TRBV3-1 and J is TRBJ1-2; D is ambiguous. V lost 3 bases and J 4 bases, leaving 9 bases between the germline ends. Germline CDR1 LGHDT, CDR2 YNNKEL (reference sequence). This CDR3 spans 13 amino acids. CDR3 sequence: CASSQLISYGYTF. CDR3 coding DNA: TGTGCCAGCAGCCAGCTTATCTCCTATGGCTACACCTTC.